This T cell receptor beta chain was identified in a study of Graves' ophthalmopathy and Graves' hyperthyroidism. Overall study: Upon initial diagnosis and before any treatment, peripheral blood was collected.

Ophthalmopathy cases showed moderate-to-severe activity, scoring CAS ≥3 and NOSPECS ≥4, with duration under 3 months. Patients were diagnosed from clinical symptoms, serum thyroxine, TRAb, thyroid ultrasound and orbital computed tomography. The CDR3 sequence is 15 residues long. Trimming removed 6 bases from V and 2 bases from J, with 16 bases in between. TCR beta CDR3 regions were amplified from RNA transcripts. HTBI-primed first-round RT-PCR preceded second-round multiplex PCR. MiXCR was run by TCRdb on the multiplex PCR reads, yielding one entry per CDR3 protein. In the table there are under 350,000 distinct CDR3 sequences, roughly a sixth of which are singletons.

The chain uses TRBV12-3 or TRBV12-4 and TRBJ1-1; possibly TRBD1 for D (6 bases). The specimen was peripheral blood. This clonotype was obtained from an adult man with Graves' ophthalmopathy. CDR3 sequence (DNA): TGTGCCAGCAGCAAGGCAGGGGCCCGAAACACTGAAGCTTTCTTT. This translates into CASSKAGARNTEAFF.